This TCR beta chain was sequenced in a study of beta chain features in type 1 diabetes. Findings and limits, study-wide: There was a moderate but significant shortening of TCRB CDR3s in all four CD4+ subsets of Type 1 diabetes patients.

Comment on this clone: Its antigen is unknown.

V lost 5 bases to trimming and J lost 1 base, with 8 bases between them. Germline V gives CDR1 SGHTA, CDR2 FQGNSA. The CDR3 is made up of 14 amino acids. The isolated RNA, all of it, was reverse transcribed, so expressed TCRB transcripts were what got sequenced. The table came from immunoSEQ multiplex PCR; TCRdb's copy has only in-frame clones and leaves some out. The data contain 500,000 to 800,000 clones, around 12% of them seen just once; the ten biggest clones take up around 0.12%. The sequenced sample consisted of naive CD4+ T cells from blood. The sequence came from a man aged 25-45 years with type 1 diabetes. V is TRBV7-2 and J is TRBJ2-2; TRBD1 might be the D (6 bases). CDR3 loop: CASSKQGNTGELFF. The CDR3 bases are TGTGCCAGCAGCAAACAGGGGAACACCGGGGAGCTGTTTTTT. The full variable domain, in which reference TRBV7-2 and TRBJ2-2 provide the parts outside the CDR3, is GAGVSQSPSNKVTEKGKDVELRCDPISGHTALYWYRQSLGQGLEFLIYFQGNSAPDKSGLPSDRFSAERTGGSVSTLTIQRTQQEDSAVYLCASSKQGNTGELFFGEGSRLTVL.